The rows below give T cell receptor beta chains drawn from one sample of a study of blood T cell repertoires in COVID-19. Sequencing was performed with immunoSEQ multiplex PCR; in TCRdb, only in-frame clones are kept and a portion is missing. This sample carries some 120,000 clones, approximately 85% of them seen once, and the ten largest clones take around an eighth. Sequences were obtained from peripheral blood. These receptors all come from a human donor in a cohort sampled during active COVID-19. The CDR3 runs from the conserved cysteine through the conserved F or W. The D gene is left open where the match is weak. A row's size may be missing; if present it is once, few, many or a size class.

>NA|TRBJ2-5|TRBV28|NA
CASTLYPGGETQYF
TGTGCCAGCACCCTTTACCCAGGGGGGGAGACCCAGTACTTC
>NA|TRBJ2-3|TRBV7-2|NA
CASSSSTDTQYF
TGTGCCAGCAGCTCTAGCACAGATACGCAGTATTTT
>NA|TRBJ2-2|TRBV2|TRBD2
CASSGAGGFPGELFF
TGTGCCAGCAGTGGAGCGGGGGGATTCCCCGGGGAGCTGTTTTTT
>once|TRBJ2-3|TRBV4-1|NA
CASSQDQGGSTDTQYF
TGCGCCAGCAGCCAAGATCAGGGTGGGTCCACAGATACGCAGTATTTT
>NA|TRBJ2-7|TRBV28|TRBD1
CASSLGQGSHEQYF
TGTGCCAGCAGTTTAGGACAGGGGTCCCACGAGCAGTACTTC
>NA|TRBJ1-3|TRBV6-1|TRBD1
CASSGGTGGFGSGNTIYF
TGTGCCAGCAGTGGAGGGACAGGGGGCTTCGGCTCTGGAAACACCATATATTTT
>once|TRBJ2-5|TRBV5-8|NA
CASSHGPGRGQETQYF
TGTGCCAGCAGCCACGGGCCGGGTAGGGGCCAAGAGACCCAGTACTTC
>NA|TRBJ1-3|TRBV5-1|NA
CASSLTTTAGNTIYF
TGCGCCAGCAGCTTGACTACGACAGCTGGAAACACCATATATTTT
>NA|TRBJ2-3|TRBV7-2|TRBD2
CASSLVAGFTDTQYF
TGTGCCAGCAGCTTAGTAGCGGGGTTCACAGATACGCAGTATTTT
>NA|TRBJ2-7|TRBV3-1/TRBV3-2|NA
CASAGTPTTEQYF
TGTGCCAGCGCCGGGACTCCCACCACCGAGCAGTACTTC
>NA|TRBJ2-3|TRBV12-2|NA
CASRLRRAGTGWGTQYF
TGTGCAAGTCGCTTACGCCGAGCCGGGACAGGGTGGGGTACGCAGTATTTT
>NA|TRBJ1-1|TRBV18|NA
CASSPQTGLAVGEAFF
TGTGCCAGCTCACCACAAACAGGGTTGGCGGTCGGTGAAGCTTTCTTT
>NA|TRBJ1-6|TRBV6-6|NA
CASSYSSQADSPLHF
TGTGCCAGCAGTTACTCGAGCCAAGCGGATTCACCCCTCCACTTT
>NA|TRBJ2-3|TRBV3-1/TRBV3-2|TRBD2
CASSQRAGGPTDTQYF
TGTGCCAGCAGCCAACGAGCGGGGGGTCCCACAGATACGCAGTATTTT
>NA|TRBJ1-2|TRBV3-1/TRBV3-2|NA
CASSQAGGYTF
TGTGCCAGCAGCCAAGCGGGGGGCTACACCTTC
>NA|TRBJ2-3|TRBV19|TRBD1
CASRGDRQGLDTQYF
TGTGCCAGCCGCGGGGACCGACAGGGGTTAGATACGCAGTATTTT
>NA|TRBJ2-3|TRBV18|TRBD2
CASSPFSGTSGGDTQYF
TGTGCCAGCTCACCTTTCTCCGGGACTAGCGGGGGAGATACGCAGTATTTT
>NA|TRBJ2-3|TRBV5-1|TRBD2
CASSPGTSGGAATQYF
TGCGCCAGCAGCCCCGGGACTAGCGGGGGAGCCGCTACTCAGTATTTT
>NA|TRBJ2-5|TRBV7-8|TRBD1
CASSLNRGQETQYF
TGTGCCAGCAGCTTAAACAGGGGGCAAGAGACCCAGTACTTC
>NA|TRBJ2-1|TRBV5-4|TRBD1
CASSYVGQGTYNEQFF
TGTGCCAGCAGCTACGTTGGACAGGGTACCTACAATGAGCAGTTCTTC
>NA|TRBJ2-5|TRBV6-8|TRBD2
CASGLGGEGLEETQYF
TGTGCCAGCGGCCTCGGGGGGGAGGGGTTAGAAGAGACCCAGTACTTC
>NA|TRBJ2-7|TRBV19|TRBD2
CASSSYSGASSYEQYF
TGTGCCAGTAGTAGCTATAGCGGGGCCAGCTCCTACGAGCAGTACTTC
>NA|TRBJ1-2|TRBV6-1|TRBD1
CASSEARGQGEGYTF
TGTGCCAGCAGTGAAGCCCGGGGACAGGGGGAAGGCTACACCTTC
>NA|TRBJ1-1|TRBV27|TRBD1
CASLGGGEAFF
TGTGCCAGTCTAGGAGGGGGCGAAGCTTTCTTT
>NA|TRBJ1-4|TRBV25-1|NA
CASSEYVVNEKLFF
TGTGCCAGCAGTGAATACGTCGTAAATGAAAAACTGTTTTTT
>NA|TRBJ2-7|TRBV3-1/TRBV3-2|NA
CASRPNGVYEQYF
TGTGCCAGCAGGCCTAACGGGGTCTACGAGCAGTACTTC
>NA|TRBJ2-7|TRBV6-5|TRBD1
CASSYSAGGSEQYF
TGTGCCAGCAGTTACTCTGCAGGGGGTAGCGAGCAGTACTTC
>NA|TRBJ2-7|TRBV11-2|TRBD2
CASSPTSGSYEQYF
TGTGCCAGCAGCCCGACTAGCGGCTCCTACGAGCAGTACTTC
>NA|TRBJ2-5|TRBV11-3|NA
CASSLGGLGGEQETQYF
TGTGCCAGCAGCTTAGGGGGATTAGGGGGAGAACAAGAGACCCAGTACTTC
>NA|TRBJ2-5|TRBV11-3|TRBD2
CASSQGLAGEETQYF
TGTGCCAGCAGCCAAGGACTAGCGGGGGAAGAGACCCAGTACTTC
>NA|TRBJ2-7|TRBV11-2|TRBD2
CASSPLAGGPYEQYF
TGTGCCAGCAGCCCCCTAGCGGGGGGCCCCTACGAGCAGTACTTC
>NA|TRBJ1-4|TRBV4-3|TRBD1
CASSQVYRGFEKLFF
TGCGCCAGCAGCCAAGTTTACAGGGGGTTCGAAAAACTGTTTTTT
>once|TRBJ2-3|TRBV2|NA
CASKFQAITDTQYF
TGTGCCAGCAAATTCCAGGCAATTACAGATACGCAGTATTTT
>few|TRBJ1-4|TRBV7-9|NA
CASRGSNEKLFF
TGTGCCAGCAGGGGCAGTAATGAAAAACTGTTTTTT
>many|TRBJ1-2|TRBV5-4|TRBD1
CASNHGQGINYGYTF
TGTGCCAGCAACCATGGACAGGGAATTAACTATGGCTACACCTTC
>NA|TRBJ1-5|TRBV28|TRBD1
CASSRRTGSQPQHF
TGTGCCAGCAGCCGAAGGACAGGAAGCCAGCCCCAGCATTTT
>NA|TRBJ2-5|TRBV4-1|NA
CASSQLRGETQYF
TGCGCCAGCAGCCAACTCCGCGGGGAGACCCAGTACTTC
>NA|TRBJ2-3|TRBV18|TRBD1
CASSPQGATDTQYF
TGTGCCAGCTCACCACAGGGGGCGACAGATACGCAGTATTTT
>NA|TRBJ2-7|TRBV4-1|TRBD2
CASSHPGLARNEQYF
TGCGCCAGCAGCCACCCAGGACTAGCGAGGAACGAGCAGTACTTC
>NA|TRBJ1-1|TRBV25-1|NA
CASSEGGQDTEAFF
TGTGCCAGCAGTGAAGGGGGCCAGGACACTGAAGCTTTCTTT
>NA|TRBJ2-7|TRBV29-1|NA
CSASGAGVSYEQYF
TGCAGCGCCTCCGGTGCAGGCGTATCCTACGAGCAGTACTTC
>NA|TRBJ2-3|TRBV7-9|NA
CASSLDSGMTDTQYF
TGTGCCAGCAGCTTAGATTCGGGAATGACAGATACGCAGTATTTT
>NA|TRBJ2-5|TRBV5-1|NA
CASSLTGAGNQETQYF
TGCGCCAGCAGCTTGACGGGAGCAGGGAACCAAGAGACCCAGTACTTC
>NA|TRBJ2-7|TRBV29-1|NA
CSVSGDNSYEQYF
TGCAGCGTTTCAGGGGATAACTCCTACGAGCAGTACTTC
>NA|TRBJ2-2|TRBV15|TRBD1
CATRNGQGPGELFF
TGTGCCACCAGAAATGGACAGGGCCCCGGGGAGCTGTTTTTT
>few|TRBJ1-4|TRBV6-5|NA
CASSYDLDGDEKLFF
TGTGCCAGCAGTTACGACCTGGACGGGGATGAAAAACTGTTTTTT
>NA|TRBJ1-5|TRBV19|TRBD1
CASSPQGVSQPQHF
TGTGCCAGTAGTCCACAGGGGGTGAGTCAGCCCCAGCATTTT
>NA|TRBJ1-5|TRBV4-2|NA
CASSQPTAGGNQPQHF
TGTGCCAGCAGCCAACCGACGGCCGGAGGCAATCAGCCCCAGCATTTT
>NA|TRBJ1-1|TRBV19|NA
CASIDRWGTEAFF
TGTGCCAGTATAGACAGGTGGGGGACTGAAGCTTTCTTT
>NA|TRBJ2-7|TRBV29-1|NA
CSVLGSSYEQYF
TGCAGCGTTTTGGGCTCTTCCTACGAGCAGTACTTC
>NA|TRBJ2-7|TRBV7-8|TRBD1
CASSPGTGQRF
TGTGCCAGCAGCCCAGGGACAGGGCAAAGGTTC
>NA|TRBJ1-1|TRBV19|NA
CASTIGQQNTEAFF
TGTGCCAGTACCATAGGACAGCAGAACACTGAAGCTTTCTTT
>NA|TRBJ2-3|TRBV29-1|NA
CSVAVGASDTQYF
TGCAGCGTTGCGGTTGGGGCCTCAGATACGCAGTATTTT